A few counts support the clone carrying this TCR beta chain. The data were produced by immunoSEQ multiplex PCR, yet TCRdb's version contains in-frame clones alone and is incomplete. The table lists 230,000 or so clones, 80% to 90% of them singletons. This record comes from a study of blood T cell repertoires in COVID-19. Germline V lookup: CDR1 MNHEY, CDR2 SVGAGI. V shed 6 bases and J shed 0 bases, with 6 bases lying between them. This CDR3 spans 14 amino acids. The clonotype originates from a woman aged 40-49 years who had recovered from COVID-19. Material for sequencing was peripheral blood. The rearrangement uses TRBV6-5 and TRBJ1-6; D not resolved. In DNA, the CDR3 is TGTGCCAGCAGGAAGAGCTCCTATAATTCACCCCTCCACTTT. It specifies CASRKSSYNSPLHF.